This T cell receptor (beta chain) was observed in a study of T cell responses to AZD1222 COVID-19 vaccine (dated by TCRdb to about 2021). With respect to the entire study: AZD1222 recipients whose second dose came at about 4 weeks and those whose second dose came at about 12 weeks were combined into one group, since spike-specific TCR depth and breadth did not differ between the two schedules. Enrollment into the trials was organized by age into subgroups of 18-55, 56-69 and 70-plus years, and those subgroups contained approximately 160, 26 and 62 TCR-sequenced participants, respectively. TCR sequencing was performed for roughly 240 trial participants, of whom around 200 were given two doses of AZD1222 and around 26 were given two doses of MenACWY control vaccine.

In the paper's terms, the time point label means: baseline before first vaccination. Samples from vaccinated people were obtained from the UK trials COV001 and COV002, which included a single-blind randomized controlled phase 2/3 trial of AZD1222 (ChAdOx1 nCoV-19) in healthy adults. For TCRbeta chain sequencing, PBMC samples from trial participants were taken at day 0 and at day 28 after the second dose. Of note for this clone: Its antigen remains undetermined. Nothing much larger sits one base from this clone, and base qualities are not available.

The CDR3 regions of human TCRbeta chains were analyzed by immunosequencing. From the authors' description of their analysis: Repertoire TCRs were checked for matches against a reference library of SARS-CoV-2-specific TCRs that had been generated using the MIRA antigen-specificity platform. Breadth meant the fraction of unique TCRs that were SARS-CoV-2-associated, whereas depth meant the fraction of total T cells that were SARS-CoV-2-associated. Using the MIRA data, each spike-specific TCR was mapped to the spike region that the TCR reacts to and placed in a CD4 or CD8 class. Log10-transformed breadth and depth values were compared by one-way ANOVA with Sidak's multiple comparisons tests. TCRdb's version of the immuneACCESS table is confined to in-frame rearrangements and falls short of the full clone set. An unresolved V gene accounts for under half of the shortfall where checked; the remainder is of unknown origin. The D gene and trimming were derived from the DNA, and the V and J assignments and clone size from that table. Counted in this sample were tens of thousands of clones; about 88% of them appeared once. Approximately 10% of the sample is held by the ten biggest clonotypes.

General study outcomes and caveats: Reportedly, almost half of the unique spike-specific TCRs recognized epitopes lying outside the regions that are mutated in the B.1.351 and B.1.1.7 variants. The vaccine-associated CD4 TCRs covered the entire spike protein, and the dominant responses fell in regions 160-218 and 743-854. A significant rise in spike-specific TCR breadth and depth was observed after two AZD1222 doses relative to day 0 and relative to MenACWY recipients. Conclusions about previously exposed vaccinees are limited, since just a handful of AZD1222 recipients were seropositive for SARS-CoV-2 at baseline. Because no day 14 peak-response samples were available, repertoires were characterized only after the peak T cell response. In the small 56-69-year group, the increase in depth fell short of significance, most likely because of low power. Participants were mostly white British and included more females than males, and it was suggested by the authors that clonal diversity may have been underestimated.

CDR1 and CDR2, per the germline V gene, are SGHVS and FQNEAQ. CDR3 length: 15 amino acids, cysteine to phenylalanine. Only the CDR3 region is kept as DNA, spanning 45 bases read in frame from base 1. Trimming removed 4 bases from V and 5 bases from J; the gene matches leave 9 bases unexplained. This TCR derives from an adult in good health. The sequencing here drew on peripheral blood, taken on day 0 of AZD1222 vaccination. The chain was built from TRBV7-8 and TRBJ2-5; TRBD2 lines up with 8 middle nucleotides. This receptor has the CDR3 CASSSRTSLWETQYF. The DNA sequence is as follows: TGTGCCAGCAGCTCCCGGACTAGCCTCTGGGAGACCCAGTACTTC.